This T cell receptor (beta chain) is drawn from a study of blood T cell repertoires in COVID-19 (TCRdb year 2020). Turning to the overall study: Samples covering the acute and convalescent phases of COVID-19 were provided by collaborators in the United States, Italy and Spain. The repertoires were released in a freely available public database meant as a resource for research on the immune response to SARS-CoV-2. The prospective study material was composed of cDNA or gDNA derived from T cells, B-cell-depleted T cells, or PBMCs. Where available, HLA class I and class II types were obtained from metadata supplied by the sample provider rather than from assay-based typing. The sample metadata nearly always contained a de-identified subject ID, COVID-19 status, age in years and sex. The samples were drawn from the first 160 participants of the ongoing ImmuneRACE study and from 1,254 subjects provided by 6 global collaborators. The dataset comprised deeply sampled blood TCRbeta repertoires from subjects exposed to, actively infected with, or recovered from COVID-19. On the study overall, not on this receptor specifically: How much clinical and demographic metadata was included differed by source and by participant, and the metadata was provided uncurated.

As for this clone: The clone's antigen remains unknown. Base qualities are missing; no much larger clone stands one base away.

The collaborating institutions used their own protocols to collect whole blood in K2EDTA tubes. Collaborator samples were shipped for TCRbeta analysis as frozen whole blood, isolated PBMCs, or DNA extracted from either sample type. The immunoSEQ Assay, a bias-controlled multiplex PCR, was used to amplify TCRbeta CDR3 regions from genomic DNA. On the study's bioinformatics: Within the assay, amplification of reference gene primers was used to estimate how many nucleated cells each sample contained. Sequence reads were collapsed and filtered to measure the absolute abundance of every unique TCRbeta CDR3 rearrangement. For each sample, productive Simpson clonality was calculated as the square root of Simpson's diversity index over productive rearrangements. TCRdb took this table from immuneACCESS and kept in-frame rearrangements with V and J called. Such tables lack part of the clones; where checked against another copy, unresolved V genes explain under half of the gap, and the rest is unexplained. The D gene and trimming were derived from the DNA, and the V and J assignments and clone size from that table. The sample table shows around 170,000 clones, and about 86% are seen once. The biggest ten clones account for roughly 7% of the sample.

The sequence was obtained from a man aged 45-65 years with active or convalescent COVID-19. The sequencing sample was made of peripheral blood.

The DNA sequence is TGCAGCGTACTGACAGGGGGCGACACCGGGGAGCTGTTTTTT. This is translated as CSVLTGGDTGELFF. This chain is built from TRBV29-1 and TRBJ2-2; 10 bases in the middle match TRBD1. Based on the germline V gene, the CDR1 and CDR2 sequences are SQVTM and ANQGSEA. Trimming accounts for 6 bases at V and 3 bases at J, while the number of junction bases matched to no gene is 4. The CDR3, from cysteine to phenylalanine, totals 14 residues. Only the CDR3 DNA is retained, 42 bases long and in frame from the first base.